Listed here are 22 T cell receptor beta chains from one sample, sequenced in a study of identical twins. TCRdb reanalysed the 5' RACE reads using MiXCR and keeps one entry per CDR3 protein. The repertoire holds about 530,000 distinct CDR3 sequences, with over 12% as singletons. In addition, the sample was reused for a study of yellow fever vaccine responses in identical twins.

The sequencing sample was made of CD4+ T cells sorted from blood. These receptors were obtained from a woman between 18 and 30 years old in good health.

The chain recombines TRBV6-5 with TRBJ2-5; D call uncertain. The CDR3 totals 16 residues. V was shortened by 0 bases and J by 2 bases, with 13 bases between the two germline ends. Germline V gives CDR1 MNHEY, CDR2 SVGAGI. CDR3 sequence reads: CASSYSSGLGQETQYF. DNA of the CDR3: TGTGCCAGCAGTTACTCCTCCGGGCTGGGTCAAGAGACCCAGTACTTC.

This clonotype was recorded a few times. This sequence joins TRBV24-1 and TRBJ2-5; a weak D match, TRBD1 (7 bases). The CDR3 has 17 residues. The germline V gene has CDR1 KGHDR and CDR2 SFDVKD. V shed 9 bases and J shed 5 bases, with 27 bases lying between them. The CDR3 loop is CATAPLGEAGGVETQYF. The DNA of the CDR3 is TGTGCCACCGCCCCTCTGGGGGAGGCAGGGGGTGTGGAGACCCAGTACTTC.

In this sample, this clonotype turned up a few times. The chain has TRBV14 and TRBJ2-3; TRBD2 matches 7 bases. After removal of 0 bases from V and 2 bases from J, the junction contained 8 bases not matched to a gene. CDR3 size: 17 residues. Germline CDR1 and CDR2: SGHDN and FVKESK. In DNA, the CDR3 is TGTGCCAGCAGCCAAGAATGGCGGGGGACGACCACAGATACGCAGTATTTT. This encodes CASSQEWRGTTTDTQYF.

This clonotype was seen only a few times. The chain recombines TRBV5-5 with TRBJ2-2, with D unclear. The germline CDR1 and CDR2 sequences are SGHKS and YYEKEE (reference sequence). Trimming stripped 2 bases from V and 7 bases from J, with 12 bases between. The CDR3 spans 14 residues. CDR3 region: CASSFKLYSGELFF. The CDR3 DNA sequence: TGTGCCAGCAGCTTCAAGTTATACAGCGGGGAGCTGTTTTTT.

This clonotype was counted between two and nine times. The genes are TRBV10-3 and TRBJ1-2; the D is unclear. The germline V gene has CDR1 ENHRY and CDR2 SYGVKD. The CDR3 is made up of 13 amino acids. V was shortened by 5 bases and J by 5 bases, with 12 bases between the two germline ends. DNA for the CDR3: TGTGCCATCAGTACGGGCCTGGAGTATGGCTACACCTTC. The encoded protein is CAISTGLEYGYTF.

J is TRBJ1-4 and V is TRBV9, with a weak D call TRBD1 (5 bases). The CDR3 is 15 residues long. The germline CDR1 and CDR2 sequences are SGDLS and YYNGEE. Trimming cost V 0 bases and J 6 bases, with 12 bases left between them. The CDR3 region has the DNA TGTGCCAGCAGCGTAGGGTCAGGGAGCGATGAAAAACTGTTTTTT. It codes for CASSVGSGSDEKLFF.

This clonotype has more than one count but fewer than ten. V and J are TRBV27 and TRBJ2-3; 11 bases match TRBD2. The CDR3 length is 16 residues. Germline loops: CDR1 MNHEY, CDR2 SMNVEV (reference sequence). V shed 8 bases, J shed 3 bases, and the junction held 10 bases outside the gene matches. The CDR3 bases are TGTGCCAGCCCAAAACCCTCTAGCGGGAGGACAGATACGCAGTATTTT. Its translation is CASPKPSSGRTDTQYF.

The chain has TRBV5-1 and TRBJ2-1; D not resolved. Trimming cost V 1 base and J 6 bases, with 14 bases left between them. CDR1 is SGHRS and CDR2 is YFSETQ in the germline V gene. This CDR3 has 15 residues. The CDR3 DNA sequence: TGCGCCAGCAGCTTGTTGAGCGTGGGCAGCAATGAGCAGTTCTTC. Amino acid sequence: CASSLLSVGSNEQFF.

The chain carries TRBV5-1 and TRBJ1-1; the match to TRBD1 covers 7 bases. Losses at the gene ends were 5 bases for V and 11 bases for J; bases not matched to a gene: 9. Germline assignment: CDR1 SGHRS and CDR2 YFSETQ. The CDR3 runs 12 residues. CDR3: CASSLDRVRAFF. CDR3 in DNA: TGCGCCAGCAGTCTAGACAGGGTACGGGCTTTCTTT.

This clonotype was recorded many times. V gene TRBV5-1 combines with J gene TRBJ2-1; 7 bases map to TRBD2. Losses at the gene ends were 1 base for V and 8 bases for J; bases not matched to a gene: 9. Per germline, CDR1 SGHRS and CDR2 YFSETQ. CDR3 length equals 15 residues. CDR3 in amino acids: CASSLFWTRDYEQFF. In DNA form, the CDR3 reads TGCGCCAGCAGCTTGTTCTGGACTAGAGACTATGAGCAGTTCTTC.

This clonotype showed up just a few times. This chain links TRBV27 with TRBJ2-3; no firm D call. Germline-derived CDR1 and CDR2 are MNHEY and SMNVEV (reference sequence). The CDR3 has 14 amino acids. With 4 bases removed from V and 0 bases from J, the gap between germline ends came to 8 bases. The CDR3, as DNA: TGTGCCAGCAGTTCCCTACTAAGCACAGATACGCAGTATTTT. Amino acids: CASSSLLSTDTQYF.

This clonotype was picked up a small number of times. The chain employs TRBV12-3 or TRBV12-4 and TRBJ2-5, with 8 bases fitting TRBD2. Trimming took 7 bases from V and 10 from J; bases not matched to a gene: 11. This CDR3 has 13 amino acids. DNA of the CDR3: TGTGCCAGCACCCCGACCAGCGGGAGTAACCAGTACTTC. Its protein product is CASTPTSGSNQYF.

The chain has TRBV11-2 and TRBJ2-5; 8 bases line up with TRBD1. This CDR3 is built from 15 residues. CDR1 is SGHAT and CDR2 is FQNNGV in the germline V gene. J gave up 1 base and V 1 base, and 2 bases lay outside the gene matches. CDR3 protein: CASSLGGQVQETQYF. Written as DNA, the CDR3 is TGTGCCAGCAGCTTAGGGGGACAGGTCCAAGAGACCCAGTACTTC.

A few counts support this clonotype. The V call is TRBV14, the J call TRBJ2-5, with 7 bases matching TRBD1. The ends lost 5 bases at V and 5 bases at J; junction bases unmatched: 5. In germline, CDR1 is SGHDN, CDR2 FVKESK. The CDR3 contains 13 residues. The CDR3 here is CASSTTGRETQYF. The CDR3 DNA sequence: TGTGCCAGCAGCACGACAGGGCGGGAGACCCAGTACTTC.

The chain employs TRBV11-2 and TRBJ1-4; the D gene is possibly TRBD1 (6 bases). V was clipped by 5 bases and J by 3 bases, with 31 bases between them. The CDR3 totals 21 residues. CDR1 is SGHAT and CDR2 is FQNNGV in the germline V gene. The CDR3 here is CASSALQGKFVALGSNEKLFF. The CDR3 DNA reads as TGTGCCAGCAGCGCCTTGCAGGGGAAATTCGTAGCCCTTGGATCTAATGAAAAACTGTTTTTT. The full variable domain, its missing parts supplied by reference TRBV11-2 and TRBJ1-4, is EAGVAQSPRYKIIEKRQSVAFWCNPISGHATLYWYQQILGQGPKLLIQFQNNGVVDDSQLPKDRFSAERLKGVDSTLKIQPAKLEDSAVYLCASSALQGKFVALGSNEKLFFGSGTQLSVL.

This clonotype was detected only a few times. V is TRBV5-1 and J is TRBJ1-1; possible D gene TRBD1, 5 bases. The CDR3 is 16 residues long. Trimming took off 0 bases at V and 1 base at J, with 13 bases between the two ends. Per germline, CDR1 SGHRS and CDR2 YFSETQ. In DNA form, the CDR3 reads TGCGCCAGCAGCTTGGCCACGGGGCGAGGGAACACTGAAGCTTTCTTT. This codes for CASSLATGRGNTEAFF. Together with reference TRBV5-1 and TRBJ1-1, the CDR3 gives the full variable domain: KAGVTQTPRYLIKTRGQQVTLSCSPISGHRSVSWYQQTPGQGLQFLFEYFSETQRNKGNFPGRFSGRQFSNSRSEMNVSTLELGDSALYLCASSLATGRGNTEAFFGQGTRLTVV.

This clonotype occurred a few times. The chain carries TRBV4-1 and TRBJ2-1; no definite D call. The CDR3 extends over 13 amino acids. The germline V gene encodes CDR1 MGHRA and CDR2 YSYEKL. Trimming left V 3 bases short and J 3 bases short, with 6 bases between. For the CDR3, the DNA is TGCGCCAGCAGCCAGTATAGCTACAATGAGCAGTTCTTC. It specifies CASSQYSYNEQFF.

The chain couples TRBV18 to TRBJ2-7; D is possibly TRBD2 (6 bases). The CDR3 length is 16 residues. Trimming pared 3 bases from V and 3 bases from J, leaving 18 bases between. Germline V lookup: CDR1 KGHSH, CDR2 LQKENI. The CDR3 protein is CASSPSMIAEDYEQYF. CDR3 sequence (DNA): TGTGCCAGCTCACCGAGTATGATAGCGGAGGACTACGAGCAGTACTTC. Full variable domain (outside the CDR3, taken from reference TRBV18 and TRBJ2-7): NAGVMQNPRHLVRRRGQEARLRCSPMKGHSHVYWYRQLPEEGLKFMVYLQKENIIDESGMPKERFSAEFPKEGPSILRIQQVVRGDSAAYFCASSPSMIAEDYEQYFGPGTRLTVT.

In its sample, this clonotype was seen a few times. The V call is TRBV7-9, the J call TRBJ2-5; D may be TRBD2 (5 bases). This CDR3 is 14 amino acids long. V dropped 5 bases and J dropped 4 bases, with 14 bases sitting between them. CDR1 and CDR2 (germline): SEHNR, FQNEAQ (reference sequence). For the CDR3, the DNA is TGTGCCAGCAGCCCTTTCCGGGGTGTAGAGACCCAGTACTTC. Translating it yields CASSPFRGVETQYF.

The chain has TRBV6-1 and TRBJ2-3, with D unresolved. Germline CDR1 is MNHNS and CDR2 is SASEGT. The CDR3 is 14 amino acids. V was trimmed by 4 bases and J by 3 bases, leaving 11 bases between them. The CDR3, as DNA: TGTGCCAGCAGTGCCGGAGTTTGGACAGATACGCAGTATTTT. This encodes CASSAGVWTDTQYF.

This clonotype was seen only a few times. One end of the junction does not line up with germline, which may come from a read error. The chain carries TRBV5-1 and TRBJ2-1, with TRBD1 matching 9 bases. The CDR3 contains 12 residues. CDR1 is SGHRS, CDR2 YFSETQ, per germline. The CDR3 is CASRSQGAWHVF. CDR3 DNA: TGCGCCAGCAGGTCACAGGGGGCATGGCATGTCTTC.

The chain combines TRBV7-9 with TRBJ1-1; no firm D call. CDR3 size: 13 residues. Germline values: CDR1 SEHNR, CDR2 FQNEAQ (reference sequence). Trimming left V 4 bases short and J 3 bases short, with 9 bases between. Here the CDR3 reads CASSWAVDTEAFF. Here the CDR3 DNA reads TGTGCCAGCAGCTGGGCTGTGGACACTGAAGCTTTCTTT.